This record looks at one T cell receptor (beta chain) sequence and its context. Trimming cost V 2 bases and J 5 bases, with 17 bases left between them. The CDR3 contains 16 residues. Naive CD4+ cells had CD25+ Tregs removed. Constant-region reverse primers amplified full-length variable regions, followed by semi-nested Nested Universal Primer A PCR. TCRdb re-called the 5' RACE reads with MiXCR, one entry per CDR3 protein. The sample has nearly 55,000 distinct CDR3 sequences, over 20% seen once. This chain connects TRBV12-3 or TRBV12-4 to TRBJ2-3, with D perhaps TRBD1 (7 bases). The clonotype comes from a female donor with breast cancer. The sample consisted of tumor-infiltrating naive CD4+ T cells sorted from the breast tumor. Regarding subset: naive CD4+ T cells, CD4+CD45RA+CD25-. This CDR3 is CASSLWDSGRKDTQYF. The CDR3, as DNA: TGTGCCAGCAGTTTATGGGACAGCGGGCGGAAAGATACGCAGTATTTT.